These 7 T cell receptor beta chains originate from one sample sequenced in a study of identifying expanded T cells in peripheral blood. Libraries were prepared by immunoSEQ multiplex PCR; TCRdb keeps only in-frame clonotypes and omits some of them. The table records approximately 100,000 clones, about 83% of them present only once. Sequencing used blood. All receptors come from a person aged 18 to 75 in good health.

The count of this clone is one. The junction differs from germline at one of its ends, possibly a read error. The chain has TRBV7-2 and TRBJ2-3; D is tentatively TRBD1 or TRBD2 (5 bases each). The CDR3 has 17 residues. Germline values: CDR1 SGHTA, CDR2 FQGNSA. This CDR3 reads CASTLSYGALNTDTQYF. CDR3 DNA sequence: TGTGCCAGCACCTTAAGCTACGGGGCCCTGAACACAGATACGCAGTATTTT.

The chain is built from TRBV7-7 and TRBJ2-1; D may correspond to TRBD1 or TRBD2 (5 bases each). The CDR3 is 13 residues long. Germline V CDR1 and CDR2: SSHAT, FNYEAQ (reference sequence). V dropped 4 bases and J dropped 10 bases, with 14 bases sitting between them. The CDR3 coding sequence is TGTGCCAGCAGCTCAGACCGGGACGCCGAGCAGTTCTTC. It codes for CASSSDRDAEQFF. Drawing the rest from reference TRBV7-7 and TRBJ2-1, the complete variable domain is GAGVSQSPRYKVTKRGQDVTLRCDPISSHATLYWYQQALGQGPEFLTYFNYEAQPDKSGLPSDRFSAERPEGSISTLTIQRTEQRDSAMYRCASSSDRDAEQFFGPGTRLTVL.

This clone was found once. CDR3 nucleotide sequence: TGCGCCAGCAGCCAAGATAATCCCGTGGGGACCACAGATACGCAGTATTTT. Its translation is CASSQDNPVGTTDTQYF. The rearrangement joins TRBV4-3 to TRBJ2-3; D is possibly TRBD1 or TRBD2 (5 bases each). The CDR3 is 17 amino acids. The V and J ends lost 0 bases and 2 bases respectively, with 15 bases between them. The germline CDR1 and CDR2 sequences are LGHNA and YSLEER.

The table lists this clone with a count of one. The chain uses TRBV5-1 and TRBJ2-5, with D possibly TRBD2 on 5 matching bases. The CDR3 is 13 residues long. V was pared by 0 bases and J by 5 bases, with 8 bases between. CDR1 is SGHRS and CDR2 is YFSETQ in the germline V gene. The CDR3 loop reads CASSLGGFETQYF. As DNA, the CDR3 is TGCGCCAGCAGCTTGGGCGGGTTTGAGACCCAGTACTTC.

This chain joins TRBV7-2 and TRBJ2-2, with D unclear. The ends were cut back, 7 bases at V and 3 bases at J, with 6 bases in the middle. The CDR3 extends over 12 amino acids. CDR1 is SGHTA and CDR2 is FQGNSA in the germline V gene. CDR3 bases: TGTGCCAGCACCACATACACCGGGGAGCTGTTTTTT. Protein: CASTTYTGELFF.

There are a few counts of this clone. This chain links TRBV5-1 with TRBJ1-1; D ambiguous. Germline V gene data show CDR1 as SGHRS and CDR2 as YFSETQ. V lost 1 base and J lost 1, with 5 bases in between. CDR3 length equals 13 residues. The CDR3 DNA reads as TGCGCCAGCAGCTTGACTGAGAACACTGAAGCTTTCTTT. Protein: CASSLTENTEAFF.

V gene TRBV5-4 combines with J gene TRBJ2-1; a weak D match, TRBD1 (6 bases). Trimming left V 7 bases short and J 7 bases short, with 18 bases between. Germline values: CDR1 SGHNT, CDR2 YYREEE (reference sequence). The length of the CDR3 is 14 residues. In DNA, the CDR3 is TGTGCCAGCGAGTTGGCAGGGGTCGAAAATGAGCAGTTCTTC. Protein product: CASELAGVENEQFF.